Below are 4 T cell receptor beta chains sequenced from a single sample in a study of blood T cells in healthy people across ages. A second about 6 to 12 cycle PCR used barcoded and J-beta primers. TCRdb independently ran MiXCR on the 5' RACE reads; one entry per CDR3 protein. The data hold fewer than 1,000,000 distinct CDR3 sequences, with about 47% observed a single time. Specimen: blood. Source of these receptors: a man at least 80 years old in good health.

V and J are TRBV12-3 or TRBV12-4 and TRBJ2-3, with D unresolved. This CDR3 spans 14 amino acids. Trimming pared 3 bases from V and 11 bases from J, leaving 18 bases between. CDR3 in amino acids: CASSFRVRADVQYF. The CDR3 nucleotides are TGTGCCAGCAGTTTCAGAGTGAGAGCAGATGTGCAGTATTTT.

The chain uses TRBV18 and TRBJ1-4, with unresolved D. The CDR3 extends over 18 amino acids. Germline lookup yields CDR1 KGHSH and CDR2 LQKENI. V was pared by 0 bases and J by 2 bases, with 16 bases between. CDR3 residues: CASSPPNRGRGTNEKLFF. Written as DNA, the CDR3 is TGTGCCAGCTCACCACCCAACAGAGGGAGAGGGACTAATGAAAAACTGTTTTTT.

The CDR3 nucleotides read TGTGCCAGCAGTATAAACAGGGGATGGTCCTACGAGCAGTACTTC. Protein product: CASSINRGWSYEQYF. This chain links TRBV28 with TRBJ2-7; 7 bases agree with TRBD1. V lost 5 bases to trimming and J lost 1 base; unmatched junction nucleotides: 8. CDR1 is MDHEN, CDR2 SYDVKM, per germline. The CDR3 is 15 amino acids.

This clonotype occurred once. The chain combines TRBV20-1 with TRBJ2-7, with TRBD2 matching over 7 bases. Unmatched junction bases numbered 15, after V lost 3 bases and J lost 7 bases. The CDR3 is 15 amino acids. Looked up from germline, CDR1 is DFQATT and CDR2 is SNEGSKA (reference sequence). CDR3 in amino acids: CSARLDQDLADEQYF. The CDR3 DNA is TGCAGTGCTAGGCTCGATCAGGATCTAGCGGATGAGCAGTACTTC.